The clone carrying this TCR beta chain was observed many times. The antigen is unknown. Trimming removed 3 bases from V and 2 bases from J; junction bases left unmatched: 2. CDR3 length equals 13 residues. Germline V gene sequence: CDR1 SQVTM, CDR2 ANQGSEA. MiXCR was run by TCRdb on the multiplex PCR reads, yielding one entry per CDR3 protein. The data contain 270,000 or so distinct CDR3 sequences, roughly 30% of them seen just once; the ten biggest clones take up 1.1%. The sample originates from a study of breast tumors, draining lymph nodes, adjacent tissues. General study findings and limits: Luminal-like breast cancer showed significantly higher tumor–nontumor repertoire similarity than basal-like. Data only fit, rather than demonstrated, lymph node origin of most tumor T cells. Tumor TCR diversity was below lymph nodes but above nontumor tissue.

The lymph nodes were axillary draining lymph nodes from breast cancer patients. Input material: axillary lymph node tissue. The origin of this receptor is a female donor with breast cancer. Some clones in this sample may be carry-over from other donors' samples. J is TRBJ2-3 and V is TRBV29-1, with 7 bases identical to TRBD1. CDR3 sequence (DNA): TGCAGCGTTGAGGGGACAGTCACAGATACGCAGTATTTT. It translates to CSVEGTVTDTQYF.